These 23 T cell receptor beta chains came from one sample sequenced in a study of T-cell reconstitution after alpha-beta-depleted transplantation in children. Unique molecular identifiers were used to barcode this TCRbeta library. TCRdb analysed the PCR reads with MiXCR anew, one entry per CDR3 protein. The table records under 250,000 distinct CDR3 sequences, approximately 24% of them present only once. The input for sequencing was PBMCs, mostly from graft donor cells, taken 360 days after TCRalphabeta/CD19-depleted stem cell transplant. These receptors came from a female patient between 2 and 10 years old who had a stem cell transplant for congenital amegakaryocytic thrombocytopenia, so the T cells may come from the graft donor.

In its sample, this clonotype was seen a few times. An end of the junction differs from the germline gene, which may be a read error. The V gene is TRBV5-5, the J gene TRBJ1-6, with a tentative D call TRBD1 (6 bases). The CDR3 is made up of 16 amino acids. Germline V gene sequence: CDR1 SGHKS, CDR2 YYEKEE (reference sequence). The CDR3 nucleotides read TGTGCCAGCAGCCGGGACACACACTCCGATAATTCACCCCTCCACTTT. Translating it yields CASSRDTHSDNSPLHF.

The chain is built from TRBV3-1 and TRBJ2-7; TRBD1 aligns across 7 bases. V shed 6 bases and J 0 bases; nucleotides not matched to a gene: 8. The length of the CDR3 is 15 residues. Germline CDR1 is LGHDT and CDR2 is YNNKEL (reference sequence). In DNA, the CDR3 is TGTGCCAGCAGTGAAACCCGGGACAGCTCCTACGAGCAGTACTTC. It codes for CASSETRDSSYEQYF.

V and J are TRBV12-3 or TRBV12-4 and TRBJ2-7, with D unclear. Trimming left V 9 bases short and J 2 bases short, with 14 bases between. The CDR3 consists of 13 residues. CDR3 amino acids: CASKVGVAYEQYF. The CDR3 coding sequence is TGTGCCAGTAAAGTTGGGGTCGCCTACGAGCAGTACTTC.

This clonotype was observed a handful of times. The V call is TRBV25-1, the J call TRBJ2-2; a possible D gene is TRBD1 (7 bases). The V end was cut by 4 bases, the J end by 1 base, with 10 bases between. Germline V gene data show CDR1 as MGHDK and CDR2 as SYGVNS. There are 15 residues in the CDR3. Here the CDR3 reads CASSGQGGNTGELFF. In DNA form, the CDR3 reads TGTGCCAGCAGTGGTCAGGGGGGGAACACCGGGGAGCTGTTTTTT.

The J gene is TRBJ2-5, the V gene TRBV21-1. TRBV21-1 is recorded as a pseudogene. CDR3 length equals 13 residues. CDR3 DNA: TGTGCCAGCAGCCACGGGAACCAAGAGACCCAGTACTTC. As protein: CASSHGNQETQYF.

The chain uses TRBV12-3 or TRBV12-4 and TRBJ1-5; tentatively, D is TRBD1 (5 bases). Deletions cut 6 bases from V and 6 bases from J, with 9 bases between. CDR3 length: 12 residues. DNA for the CDR3: TGTGCCAGCAGGGGGGGTGGTCAGCCCCAGCATTTT. Amino acid sequence: CASRGGGQPQHF.

The chain joins TRBV7-9 to TRBJ2-4; 7 nucleotides align to TRBD2. Trimming at V came to 1 base and at J to 0 bases, leaving 6 bases not matched to a gene. Per germline, CDR1 SEHNR and CDR2 FQNEAQ (reference sequence). CDR3 size: 17 residues. The CDR3: CASSLVGLGLAKNIQYF. For the CDR3, the DNA is TGTGCCAGCAGCTTAGTCGGACTAGGCCTAGCCAAAAACATTCAGTACTTC.

This clonotype has a handful of counts. The chain uses TRBV5-1 and TRBJ2-6; no firm D call. Germline V lookup: CDR1 SGHRS, CDR2 YFSETQ. V was clipped by 1 base and J by 0 bases, with 5 bases between them. The CDR3 consists of 15 residues. Written as DNA, the CDR3 is TGCGCCAGCAGCTTGAGGAGCTCTGGGGCCAACGTCCTGACTTTC. Its protein product is CASSLRSSGANVLTF.

The table lists this clonotype with a few counts. The chain links TRBV12-3 or TRBV12-4 to TRBJ2-5, with TRBD1 identical over 8 bases. This CDR3 is built from 14 residues. The V segment lost 5 bases and the J segment 2 bases; nucleotides outside the gene matches: 4. The CDR3 bases are TGTGCCAGCAGTGTGACAGGGGTACAAGAGACCCAGTACTTC. Its translation is CASSVTGVQETQYF.

This clonotype was seen more than once but under ten times. The chain uses TRBV10-3 and TRBJ1-3; D perhaps matches TRBD1 (5 bases). CDR3 size: 15 residues. Germline-derived CDR1 and CDR2 are ENHRY and SYGVKD. V was cut by 10 bases and J by 1 base, with 17 bases left in between. Here the CDR3 reads CATTRDGTSGNTIYF. DNA for the CDR3: TGTGCCACCACACGGGACGGGACGTCTGGAAACACCATATATTTT.

The sample holds a few counts of this clonotype. V is TRBV20-1 and J is TRBJ2-1; 9 bases match TRBD1. V trimming: 3 bases; J trimming: 1 base; junction bases outside the gene matches: 13. This CDR3 region has 18 residues. Germline CDR1 reads DFQATT; CDR2 reads SNEGSKA (reference sequence). CDR3 amino acids: CSASRPGQGGRSYNEQFF. Written as DNA, the CDR3 is TGCAGTGCTAGCAGACCGGGACAGGGTGGAAGATCCTACAATGAGCAGTTCTTC.

Only a few counts were recorded for this clonotype. V and J are TRBV20-1 and TRBJ2-3; tentative D call: TRBD1 (5 bases). V lost 7 bases and J lost 0, with 11 bases in between. Looked up from germline, CDR1 is DFQATT and CDR2 is SNEGSKA (reference sequence). This CDR3 is 13 amino acids long. The CDR3 nucleotides are TGCAGTGTAACGACAGCGAGCACAGATACGCAGTATTTT. Encoded protein: CSVTTASTDTQYF.

This clonotype has more than one count but fewer than ten. The rearrangement joins TRBV12-3 or TRBV12-4 to TRBJ1-2, with unresolved D. Deletions cut 2 bases from V and 0 bases from J, with 1 base between. The length of the CDR3 is 12 residues. CDR3 protein: CASSLSNYGYTF. CDR3 sequence (DNA): TGTGCCAGCAGTTTATCTAACTATGGCTACACCTTC.

This clonotype was counted only a few times. This chain connects TRBV24-1 to TRBJ2-1; D assignment may be TRBD1 or TRBD2 (6 bases each). The germline V gene encodes CDR1 KGHDR and CDR2 SFDVKD. Trimming shortened V by 4 bases and J by 6 bases, and 9 bases separated the two germline ends. The CDR3 runs 13 residues. CDR3 region: CATSEGGRNEQFF. As DNA, the CDR3 is TGTGCCACCAGTGAGGGGGGCCGCAATGAGCAGTTCTTC.

J is TRBJ2-1 and V is TRBV6-2 or TRBV6-3, with a weak D call TRBD2 (6 bases). The V gene lost 5 bases and the J gene lost 7 bases, with 15 bases spanning the gap. Germline V gene lookup returns CDR1 MNHEY and CDR2 SVGEGT. CDR3 size: 14 residues. CDR3 sequence (DNA): TGTGCCAGCAGTCCCCGATACGGAGGGAATGAGCAGTTCTTC. This gives the protein CASSPRYGGNEQFF.

The chain recombines TRBV30 with TRBJ1-1; D unclear. Germline V gives CDR1 GTSNPN, CDR2 SVGIG (reference sequence). Between the trimmed V and J ends, which lost 0 bases and 1 base, there was a span of 6 bases. This CDR3 contains 13 residues. The CDR3, as DNA: TGTGCCTGGAGTGTCCTCCAGAACACTGAAGCTTTCTTT. This codes for CAWSVLQNTEAFF.

This clonotype has just a few counts. The chain links TRBV27 to TRBJ2-3; tentatively, D is TRBD2 (5 bases). V shed 4 bases and J shed 4 bases, with 24 bases lying between them. CDR3 length equals 18 residues. CDR1 and CDR2 from the germline V gene are MNHEY and SMNVEV (reference sequence). This CDR3 is CASSSLGRGFGVSDTQYF. DNA of the CDR3: TGTGCCAGCAGTTCACTCGGCCGGGGTTTTGGGGTTTCAGATACGCAGTATTTT.

This clonotype was seen at least ten times. V gene TRBV24-1 combines with J gene TRBJ2-7; the D gene is possibly TRBD1 (5 bases). V lost 4 bases to trimming and J lost 8 bases, with 17 bases between them. This CDR3 spans 14 amino acids. Germline-derived CDR1 and CDR2 are KGHDR and SFDVKD. The CDR3 DNA reads as TGTGCCACCAGTGACCGCCGGACAACTTCAAAGCAGTACTTC. Translated: CATSDRRTTSKQYF.

The V call is TRBV28, the J call TRBJ1-6, with D perhaps TRBD1 (5 bases). The germline gives CDR1 MDHEN, CDR2 SYDVKM. The length of the CDR3 is 15 residues. V shed 3 bases and J shed 4 bases, with 10 bases lying between them. Written as DNA, the CDR3 is TGTGCCAGCAGTTTTCACGGGGCGTATAATTCACCCCTCCACTTT. It translates to CASSFHGAYNSPLHF.

This clonotype was detected a few times. This sequence joins TRBV12-3 or TRBV12-4 and TRBJ2-3, with 11 nucleotides matching TRBD2. V trimming: 6 bases; J trimming: 5 bases; junction bases outside the gene matches: 13. CDR3 length equals 17 residues. The CDR3 here is CASRPRSGGAGRDTQYF. CDR3 DNA sequence: TGTGCCAGCAGGCCTCGTAGCGGGGGGGCCGGGAGAGATACGCAGTATTTT.

This rearrangement joins TRBV12-3 or TRBV12-4 to TRBJ2-1; D is undetermined. The V end lost 6 bases, the J end lost 12 bases, and 12 bases lay between the germline ends. The CDR3 has 11 amino acids. CDR3 loop: CASSKTLGQFF. For the CDR3, the DNA is TGTGCCAGCAGCAAGACCTTAGGGCAGTTCTTC.

This clonotype showed up just once. The chain recombines TRBV20-1 with TRBJ2-7; TRBD1 matches at 8 bases. The CDR3 runs to 16 residues. In germline, CDR1 is DFQATT, CDR2 SNEGSKA (reference sequence). J lost 2 bases, V lost 3 bases, and 12 bases had no gene match. CDR3 coding DNA: TGCAGTGCTAGTCCCCCGCGACAGGGGACCACCTACGAGCAGTACTTC. Residues: CSASPPRQGTTYEQYF.

The V gene is TRBV10-3, the J gene TRBJ2-7; D may be TRBD1 (6 bases). V was cut by 4 bases and J by 4 bases, with 17 bases left in between. Germline V gives CDR1 ENHRY, CDR2 SYGVKD. This CDR3 is built from 15 residues. CDR3 sequence (DNA): TGTGCCATCAGTGCCTCGGACAGCTACGGTTACGAGCAGTACTTC. Amino acid sequence: CAISASDSYGYEQYF.